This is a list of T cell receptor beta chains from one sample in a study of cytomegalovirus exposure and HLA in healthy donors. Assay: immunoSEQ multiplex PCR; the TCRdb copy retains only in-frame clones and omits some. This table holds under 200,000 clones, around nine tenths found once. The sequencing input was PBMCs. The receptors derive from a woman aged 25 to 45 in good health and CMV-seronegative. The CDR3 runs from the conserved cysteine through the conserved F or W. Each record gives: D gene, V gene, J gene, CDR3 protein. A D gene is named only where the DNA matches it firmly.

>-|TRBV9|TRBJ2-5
CASSVGAGWQETQYF
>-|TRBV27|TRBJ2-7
CASSLKRTYEQYF
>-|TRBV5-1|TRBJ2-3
CASSLGLEDTQYF
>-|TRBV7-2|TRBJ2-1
CASSPLRGYNEQFF
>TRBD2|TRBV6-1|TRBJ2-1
CASSVSGPYNEQFF
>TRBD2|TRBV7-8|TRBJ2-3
CASSSKMGLAGSPDTQYF
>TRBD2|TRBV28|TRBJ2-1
CASSRTSGRDNEQFF
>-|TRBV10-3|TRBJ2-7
CAISEATGSRFYEQYF
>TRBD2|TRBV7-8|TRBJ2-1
CASSLVSSGLGYNEQFF
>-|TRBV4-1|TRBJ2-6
CASSQGFPGSGANVLTF
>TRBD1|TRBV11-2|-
CASSPGTGGYEQYF
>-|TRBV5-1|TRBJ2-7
CASRQSKESYEQYF
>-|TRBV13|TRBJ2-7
CASSLSGREQYF
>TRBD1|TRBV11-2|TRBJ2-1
CASSLRTGSVGEQFF
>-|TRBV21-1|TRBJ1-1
CASSKTGIKGTEAFF
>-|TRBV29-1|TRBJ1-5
CSVESSRGQPQHF
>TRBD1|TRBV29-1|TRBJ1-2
CSVSDRGGGYTF
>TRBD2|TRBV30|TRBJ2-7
CAWEGLAGTYEQYF
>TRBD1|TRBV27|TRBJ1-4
CASSPGQGWDEKLFF
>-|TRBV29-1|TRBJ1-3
CSVERQISGNTIYF
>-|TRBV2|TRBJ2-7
CASSPLAGQYYEQYF
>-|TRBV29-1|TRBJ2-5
CSVVSGGETQYF
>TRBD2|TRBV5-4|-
CASSLALAGGGEQYF
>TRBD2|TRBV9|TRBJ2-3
CASSVLAGGPGDTQYF
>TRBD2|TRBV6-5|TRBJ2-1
CASSSSGRSNEQFF
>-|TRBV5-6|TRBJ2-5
CASSYNTGYQETQYF
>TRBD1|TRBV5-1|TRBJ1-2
CASSLSGGYSESGYTF
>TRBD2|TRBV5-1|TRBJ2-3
CASSFPTSGGAPNTQYF
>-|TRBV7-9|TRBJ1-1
CASSVLSRETEAFF
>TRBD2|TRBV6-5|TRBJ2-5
CASSYRSGGRYGTQYF
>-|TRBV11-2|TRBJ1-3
CASSLFSSTLSGNTIYF